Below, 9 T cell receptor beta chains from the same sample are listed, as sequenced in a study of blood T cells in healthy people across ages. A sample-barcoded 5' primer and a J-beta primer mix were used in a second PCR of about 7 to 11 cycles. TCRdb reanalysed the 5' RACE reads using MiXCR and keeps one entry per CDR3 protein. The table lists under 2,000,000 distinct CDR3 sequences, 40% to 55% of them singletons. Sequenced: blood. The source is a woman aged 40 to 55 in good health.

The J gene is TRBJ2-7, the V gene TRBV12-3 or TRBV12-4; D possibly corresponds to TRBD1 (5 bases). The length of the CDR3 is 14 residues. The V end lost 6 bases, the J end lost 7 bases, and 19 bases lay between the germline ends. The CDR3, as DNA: TGTGCCAGCAGCCTGGACACCCTCGTAGATGAGCAGTACTTC. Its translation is CASSLDTLVDEQYF.

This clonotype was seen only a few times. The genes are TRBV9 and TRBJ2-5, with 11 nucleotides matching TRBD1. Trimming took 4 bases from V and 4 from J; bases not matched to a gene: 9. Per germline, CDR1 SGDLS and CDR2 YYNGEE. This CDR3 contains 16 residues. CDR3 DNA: TGTGCCAGCAGCCCCCGTTGGGGACAGGGGGGAGAGACCCAGTACTTC. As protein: CASSPRWGQGGETQYF. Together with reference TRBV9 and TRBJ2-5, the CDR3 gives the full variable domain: DSGVTQTPKHLITATGQRVTLRCSPRSGDLSVYWYQQSLDQGLQFLIQYYNGEERAKGNILERFSAQQFPDLHSELNLSSLELGDSALYFCASSPRWGQGGETQYFGPGTRLLVL.

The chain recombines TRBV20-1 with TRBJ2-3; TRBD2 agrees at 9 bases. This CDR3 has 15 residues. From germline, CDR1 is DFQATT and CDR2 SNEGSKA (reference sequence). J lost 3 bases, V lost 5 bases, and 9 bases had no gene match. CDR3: CSAPQAGGLTDTQYF. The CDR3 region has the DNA TGCAGTGCTCCCCAGGCGGGGGGGCTTACAGATACGCAGTATTTT.

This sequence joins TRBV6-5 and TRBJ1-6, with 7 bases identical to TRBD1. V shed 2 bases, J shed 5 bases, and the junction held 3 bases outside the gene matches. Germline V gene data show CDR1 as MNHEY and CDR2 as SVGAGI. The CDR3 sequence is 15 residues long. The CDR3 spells CASSYGDSDNSPLHF. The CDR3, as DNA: TGTGCCAGCAGTTACGGGGACAGCGATAATTCACCCCTCCACTTT.

The chain's CDR3 is CASSPGARDEKLFF. The CDR3 bases are TGCGCCAGCAGCCCGGGGGCGCGGGATGAAAAACTGTTTTTT. The rearrangement joins TRBV5-1 to TRBJ1-4; D is possibly TRBD1 (6 bases). CDR1 and CDR2 (germline): SGHRS, YFSETQ. The CDR3 consists of 14 residues. V lost 4 bases to trimming and J lost 6 bases, with 13 bases between them.

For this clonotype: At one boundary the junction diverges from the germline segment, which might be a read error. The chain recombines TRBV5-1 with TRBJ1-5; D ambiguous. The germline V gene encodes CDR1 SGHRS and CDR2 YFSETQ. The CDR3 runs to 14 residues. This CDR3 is CSSIFPREKEPQNF. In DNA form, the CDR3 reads TGCTCAAGCATCTTTCCACGTGAGAAAGAGCCCCAGAATTTT.

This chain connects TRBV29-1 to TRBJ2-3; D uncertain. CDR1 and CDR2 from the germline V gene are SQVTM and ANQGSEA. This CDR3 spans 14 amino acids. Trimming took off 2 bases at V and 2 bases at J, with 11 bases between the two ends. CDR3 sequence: CSVESASHTDTQYF. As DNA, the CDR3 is TGCAGCGTTGAATCGGCGAGCCACACAGATACGCAGTATTTT.

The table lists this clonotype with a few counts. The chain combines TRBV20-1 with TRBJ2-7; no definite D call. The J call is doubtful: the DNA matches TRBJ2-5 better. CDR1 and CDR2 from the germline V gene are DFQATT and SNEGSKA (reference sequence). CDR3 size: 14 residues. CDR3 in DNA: TGCAGTGCTAGAGTTTTTGGATTTGGAGAGACCCAGTACTTC. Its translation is CSARVFGFGETQYF.

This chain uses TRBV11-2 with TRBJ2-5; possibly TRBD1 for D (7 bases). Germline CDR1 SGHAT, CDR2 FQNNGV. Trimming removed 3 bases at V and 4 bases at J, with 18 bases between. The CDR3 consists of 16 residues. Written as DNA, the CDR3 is TGTGCCAGCAGCTTCCAACTCGGAGGGGGCATAGAGACCCAGTACTTC. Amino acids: CASSFQLGGGIETQYF.